This TCR beta chain is from a study of blood T cell repertoires in COVID-19. Clones were sequenced by immunoSEQ multiplex PCR, and TCRdb holds only the in-frame ones, with some missing. This sample has 70,000 or so clones, with about 84% found just once. This clone was detected once. Germline CDR1 reads ENHRY; CDR2 reads SYGVKD. V lost 6 bases and J lost 0, with 17 bases in between. The CDR3 extends over 16 amino acids. Sequences were obtained from peripheral blood. The origin of this receptor is a human donor in a cohort sampled during active COVID-19. The rearrangement uses TRBV10-3 and TRBJ1-2, with unresolved D. CDR3 bases: TGTGCCATCAGATCCGAGCTTAGCCTTACTAACTATGGCTACACCTTC. Encoded protein: CAIRSELSLTNYGYTF.